This T cell receptor beta chain was documented in a study of blood T cell repertoires in COVID-19. For the study at large: T cells, B-cell-depleted T cells, or PBMCs provided the cDNA or gDNA that served as material.

This CDR3 is built from 14 residues. The ends lost 5 bases at V and 7 bases at J; junction bases unmatched: 6. Germline V gene lookup returns CDR1 MNHEY and CDR2 SVGAGI. In the original workflow: Reference gene primer amplification gave estimated nucleated cell counts. Produced via immunoSEQ multiplex PCR; TCRdb's table is partial and in-frame only. The V and J calls and clone size were taken over from that table, and D and trimming were inferred from the DNA. The profile shows about 150,000 clones, around four fifths of them singletons. Sequencing was performed on peripheral blood. The TCR comes from a woman in her thirties or forties with active or convalescent COVID-19. J is TRBJ1-5 and V is TRBV6-5, with 9 nucleotides matching TRBD1. For the CDR3, the DNA is TGTGCCAGCAGTCCTGGGACAGGGATACAGCCCCAGCATTTT. Protein product: CASSPGTGIQPQHF.